What follows are 16 T cell receptor beta chains derived from one specimen sequenced in a study of cytomegalovirus exposure and HLA in healthy donors. The PCR had 60 Vbeta and 13 Jbeta primers. Method: immunoSEQ multiplex PCR; TCRdb's copy keeps in-frame clones and lacks some. The data show 75,000 to 90,000 clones, 9.5% to 13% seen once. Sequenced sample: PBMCs. These receptor sequences come from a man aged 60-69 years in good health and CMV-seropositive.

The chain carries TRBV14 and TRBJ1-6; no clear D. This CDR3 region has 13 residues. V was cut by 1 base and J by 8 bases, with 6 bases left in between. Germline V gene data show CDR1 as SGHDN and CDR2 as FVKESK. CDR3 sequence (DNA): TGTGCCAGCAGCCAAGCGGGTGATTCACCCCTCCACTTT. This sequence encodes CASSQAGDSPLHF.

The chain uses TRBV7-8 and TRBJ2-2; 11 bases agree with TRBD2. V shed 8 bases, J shed 7 bases, and the junction held 9 bases outside the gene matches. The CDR3 totals 15 residues. Germline V gene sequence: CDR1 SGHVS, CDR2 FQNEAQ. DNA for the CDR3: TGTGCCAGCTCATTAGCGGGGGGGTTCTTCGGGGAGCTGTTTTTT. Translation: CASSLAGGFFGELFF.

V gene TRBV6-6 combines with J gene TRBJ2-7, with D possibly being TRBD1 (6 bases). The germline V gene encodes CDR1 MNHNY and CDR2 SVGAGI (reference sequence). This CDR3 spans 15 amino acids. The V gene lost 6 bases and the J gene lost 5 bases, with 20 bases spanning the gap. The CDR3 coding sequence is TGTGCCAGCAGGACCCGGGACACGGAGGACAACGAGCAGTACTTC. This codes for CASRTRDTEDNEQYF.

In its sample, this clone was seen a few times. This chain joins TRBV5-4 and TRBJ2-4; a possible D gene is TRBD2 (7 bases). The V end was cut by 4 bases, the J end by 7 bases, with 15 bases between. The CDR3 runs to 14 residues. Germline lookup yields CDR1 SGHNT and CDR2 YYREEE (reference sequence). CDR3 protein: CASSIGGVVNIQYF. The CDR3 DNA reads TGTGCCAGCAGCATAGGGGGGGTAGTGAACATTCAGTACTTC.

The V call is TRBV14, the J call TRBJ1-6, with no clear D. Germline V gene data show CDR1 as SGHDN and CDR2 as FVKESK. V was shortened by 4 bases and J by 3 bases, with 10 bases between the two germline ends. The CDR3 runs to 15 residues. The CDR3 nucleotides are TGTGCCAGCAGCCCAGACGGACTCTATAATTCACCCCTCCACTTT. Protein sequence: CASSPDGLYNSPLHF. Based on the CDR3 plus reference TRBV14 and TRBJ1-6, the full variable domain is EAGVTQFPSHSVIEKGQTVTLRCDPISGHDNLYWYRRVMGKEIKFLLHFVKESKQDESGMPNNRFLAERTGGTYSTLKVQPAELEDSGVYFCASSPDGLYNSPLHFGNGTRLTVT.

This clone occurred a few times. The chain carries TRBV7-3 and TRBJ2-1, with a possible D match to TRBD1 (6 bases). Trimming removed 3 bases at V and 0 bases at J, with 12 bases between. Germline loops: CDR1 SGHTA, CDR2 FQGTGA. The CDR3 covers 16 residues. CDR3 residues: CASSLMGQSSYNEQFF. The CDR3 DNA follows: TGTGCCAGCAGCTTGATGGGACAAAGCTCCTACAATGAGCAGTTCTTC.

The chain carries TRBV7-9 and TRBJ2-7; 14 positions match TRBD2. This CDR3 comprises 15 residues. The junction had 6 bases not matched to a gene; V was cut back by 5 bases and J by 6 bases. Germline lookup yields CDR1 SEHNR and CDR2 FQNEAQ (reference sequence). CDR3 amino acids: CASSAGLAGGGEQYF. The DNA of the CDR3 is TGTGCCAGCAGCGCCGGACTAGCGGGAGGAGGCGAGCAGTACTTC.

This clone appeared a few times. The same CDR3 is also encoded by other DNA sequences in this sample. The V gene is TRBV28, the J gene TRBJ1-1, with 7 bases that match TRBD1. V lost 5 bases to trimming and J lost 1 base; unmatched junction nucleotides: 4. The CDR3 covers 14 residues. Germline lookup yields CDR1 MDHEN and CDR2 SYDVKM. As DNA, the CDR3 is TGTGCCAGCAGTCTCGGACAGGAGAACACTGAAGCTTTCTTT. Its protein product is CASSLGQENTEAFF.

This clone turned up a few times. The gene calls are TRBV18 and TRBJ2-3; 8 bases line up with TRBD1. The V gene end was trimmed by 3 bases and the J gene end by 0 bases; junction bases not matched to a gene: 5. Germline-derived CDR1 and CDR2 are KGHSH and LQKENI. This CDR3 is 16 amino acids long. CDR3 protein: CASSPPGQGSTDTQYF. CDR3 coding DNA: TGTGCCAGCTCACCCCCTGGACAGGGCAGCACAGATACGCAGTATTTT.

The gene calls are TRBV19 and TRBJ2-1; 9 nucleotides agree with TRBD2. This CDR3 has 16 residues. In germline, CDR1 is LNHDA, CDR2 SQIVND (reference sequence). V was pared by 6 bases and J by 6 bases, with 12 bases of the junction left unmatched. The CDR3 region is CASRAPRLAGTNEQFF. In nucleotides, the CDR3 is TGTGCCAGTAGAGCCCCACGCCTAGCGGGAACCAATGAGCAGTTCTTC.

V gene TRBV7-2 combines with J gene TRBJ2-1; possible D gene TRBD2, 5 bases. Germline CDR1 is SGHTA and CDR2 is FQGNSA. Trimming took off 5 bases at V and 7 bases at J, with 15 bases between the two ends. This CDR3 spans 14 amino acids. DNA of the CDR3: TGTGCCAGCAGCCCTCGACCAGCGGTAAATGAGCAGTTCTTC. Residues: CASSPRPAVNEQFF.

This rearrangement joins TRBV6-1 to TRBJ1-5, with D perhaps matching TRBD1 (6 bases). CDR1 and CDR2 from the germline V gene are MNHNS and SASEGT. The V and J ends lost 1 base and 11 bases respectively, with 18 bases between them. The CDR3 contains 15 residues. The CDR3: CASSEDGQMRRAQHF. The CDR3 region has the DNA TGTGCCAGCAGTGAAGATGGACAGATGCGGCGGGCCCAGCATTTT.

This clone was observed a handful of times. The chain recombines TRBV6-6 with TRBJ1-4, with D hard to call. This CDR3 is 13 amino acids long. CDR1 is MNHNY, CDR2 SVGAGI, per germline (reference sequence). V was clipped by 0 bases and J by 6 bases, with 5 bases between them. CDR3 coding DNA: TGTGCCAGCAGTTACTCCCTATATGAAAAACTGTTTTTT. It codes for CASSYSLYEKLFF.

This chain joins TRBV29-1 and TRBJ1-2; D is possibly TRBD1 (5 bases). The CDR3 is 12 amino acids. Germline-derived CDR1 and CDR2 are SQVTM and ANQGSEA. V was trimmed by 4 bases and J by 0 bases, leaving 6 bases between them. The CDR3 DNA is TGCAGCGTTGGGGGCACTAACTATGGCTACACCTTC. As protein: CSVGGTNYGYTF.

The J gene is TRBJ1-1, the V gene TRBV5-1, with 9 bases lining up with TRBD1. CDR3 length: 14 residues. Germline V gene data show CDR1 as SGHRS and CDR2 as YFSETQ. The V segment lost 2 bases and the J segment 3 bases; nucleotides outside the gene matches: 2. CDR3 amino acids: CASSFRQGDTEAFF. CDR3 sequence (DNA): TGCGCCAGCAGCTTCCGACAGGGGGACACTGAAGCTTTCTTT. Full variable domain (outside the CDR3, taken from reference TRBV5-1 and TRBJ1-1): KAGVTQTPRYLIKTRGQQVTLSCSPISGHRSVSWYQQTPGQGLQFLFEYFSETQRNKGNFPGRFSGRQFSNSRSEMNVSTLELGDSALYLCASSFRQGDTEAFFGQGTRLTVV.

This chain joins TRBV6-6 and TRBJ1-4; TRBD1 matches at 8 bases. The germline V gene encodes CDR1 MNHNY and CDR2 SVGAGI (reference sequence). Losses at the gene ends were 7 bases for V and 5 bases for J; bases not matched to a gene: 12. The CDR3 runs 16 residues. The chain's CDR3 is CASTLETGERNEKLFF. The DNA for the CDR3 is TGTGCCAGCACCCTGGAGACAGGGGAAAGGAATGAAAAACTGTTTTTT.